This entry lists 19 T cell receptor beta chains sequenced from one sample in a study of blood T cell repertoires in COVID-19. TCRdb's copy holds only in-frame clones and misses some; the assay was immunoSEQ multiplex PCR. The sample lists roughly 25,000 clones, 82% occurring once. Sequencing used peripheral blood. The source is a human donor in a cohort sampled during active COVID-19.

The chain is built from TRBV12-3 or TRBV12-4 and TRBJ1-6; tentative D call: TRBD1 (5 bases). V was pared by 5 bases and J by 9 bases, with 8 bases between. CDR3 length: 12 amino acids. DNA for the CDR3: TGTGCCAGCAGTCCCAGGGTTTCACCCCTCCACTTT. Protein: CASSPRVSPLHF.

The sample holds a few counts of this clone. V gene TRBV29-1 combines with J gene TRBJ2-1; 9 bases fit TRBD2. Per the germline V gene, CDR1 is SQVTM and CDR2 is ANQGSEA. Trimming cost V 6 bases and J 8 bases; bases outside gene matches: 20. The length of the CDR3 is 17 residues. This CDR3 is CSVVPLLTSGSSDEQFF. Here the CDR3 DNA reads TGCAGCGTCGTACCTCTATTGACTAGCGGCAGTTCGGATGAGCAGTTCTTC.

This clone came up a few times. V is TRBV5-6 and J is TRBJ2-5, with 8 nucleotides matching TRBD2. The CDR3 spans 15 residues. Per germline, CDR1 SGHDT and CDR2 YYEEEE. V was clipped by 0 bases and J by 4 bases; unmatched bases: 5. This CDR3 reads CASSLAGGPSETQYF. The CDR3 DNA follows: TGTGCCAGCAGCTTGGCGGGGGGGCCGTCAGAGACCCAGTACTTC.

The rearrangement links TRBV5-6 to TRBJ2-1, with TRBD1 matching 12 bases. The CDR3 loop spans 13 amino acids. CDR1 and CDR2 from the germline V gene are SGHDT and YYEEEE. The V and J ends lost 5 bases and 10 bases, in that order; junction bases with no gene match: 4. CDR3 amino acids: CASRSGTGGEQFF. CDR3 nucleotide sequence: TGTGCCAGCAGATCCGGGACAGGGGGCGAGCAGTTCTTC. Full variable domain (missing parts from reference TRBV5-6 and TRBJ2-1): DAGVTQSPTHLIKTRGQQVTLRCSPKSGHDTVSWYQQALGQGPQFIFQYYEEEERQRGNFPDRFSGHQFPNYSSELNVNALLLGDSALYLCASRSGTGGEQFFGPGTRLTVL.

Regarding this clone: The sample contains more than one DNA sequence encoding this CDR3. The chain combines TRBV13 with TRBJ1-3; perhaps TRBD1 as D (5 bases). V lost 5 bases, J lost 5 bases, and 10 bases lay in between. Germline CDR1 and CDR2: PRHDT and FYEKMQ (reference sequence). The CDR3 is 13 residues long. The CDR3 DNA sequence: TGTGCCAGCAGCAGTCGACAGAGAAACACCATATATTTT. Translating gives CASSSRQRNTIYF.

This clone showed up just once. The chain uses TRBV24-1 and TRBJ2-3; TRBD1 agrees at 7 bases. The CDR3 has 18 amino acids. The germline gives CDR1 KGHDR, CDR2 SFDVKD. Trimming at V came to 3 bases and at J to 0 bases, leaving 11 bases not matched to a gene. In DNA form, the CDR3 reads TGTGCCACCAGTGATCCCCGGAAAGGGGGCCACAGCACAGATACGCAGTATTTT. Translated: CATSDPRKGGHSTDTQYF.

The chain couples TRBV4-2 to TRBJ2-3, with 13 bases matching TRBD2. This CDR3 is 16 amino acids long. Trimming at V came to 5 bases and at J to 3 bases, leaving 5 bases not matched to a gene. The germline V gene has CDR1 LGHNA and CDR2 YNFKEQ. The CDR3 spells CASSRTSGGETDTQYF. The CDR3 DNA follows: TGTGCCAGCAGCAGGACTAGCGGGGGAGAGACAGATACGCAGTATTTT.

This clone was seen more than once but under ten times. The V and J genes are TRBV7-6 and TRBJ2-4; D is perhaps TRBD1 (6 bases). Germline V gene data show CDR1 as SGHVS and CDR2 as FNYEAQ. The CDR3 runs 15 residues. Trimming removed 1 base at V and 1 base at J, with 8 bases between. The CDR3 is CASSLVDRAKNIQYF. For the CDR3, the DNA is TGTGCCAGCAGCTTAGTAGACAGGGCCAAAAACATTCAGTACTTC.

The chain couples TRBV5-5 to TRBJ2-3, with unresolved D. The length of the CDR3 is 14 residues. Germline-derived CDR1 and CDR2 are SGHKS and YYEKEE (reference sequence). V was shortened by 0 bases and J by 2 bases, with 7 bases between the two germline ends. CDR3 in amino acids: CASSLDLITDTQYF. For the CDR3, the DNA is TGTGCCAGCAGCTTGGACTTGATCACAGATACGCAGTATTTT.

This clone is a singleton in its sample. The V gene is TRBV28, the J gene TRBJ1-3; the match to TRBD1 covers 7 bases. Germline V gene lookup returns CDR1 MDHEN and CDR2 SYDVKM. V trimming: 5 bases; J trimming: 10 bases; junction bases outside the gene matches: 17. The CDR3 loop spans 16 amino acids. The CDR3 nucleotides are TGTGCCAGCAGTGCCCCCGCGGCAGGGGGTGGAAGGACCATATATTTT. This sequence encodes CASSAPAAGGGRTIYF.

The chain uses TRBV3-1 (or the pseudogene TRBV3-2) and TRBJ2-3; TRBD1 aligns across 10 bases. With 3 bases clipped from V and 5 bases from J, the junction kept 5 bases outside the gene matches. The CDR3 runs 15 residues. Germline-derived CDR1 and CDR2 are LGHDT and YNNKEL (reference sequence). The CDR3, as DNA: TGTGCCAGCAGCCAGGAGGGACAGGGGTTAGATACGCAGTATTTT. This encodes CASSQEGQGLDTQYF.

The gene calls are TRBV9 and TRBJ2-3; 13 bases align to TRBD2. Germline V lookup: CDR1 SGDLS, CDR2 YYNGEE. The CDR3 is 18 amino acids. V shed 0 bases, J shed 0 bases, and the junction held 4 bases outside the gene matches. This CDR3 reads CASSVATSGGASTDTQYF. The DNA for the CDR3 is TGTGCCAGCAGCGTAGCTACTAGCGGGGGGGCTAGCACAGATACGCAGTATTTT.

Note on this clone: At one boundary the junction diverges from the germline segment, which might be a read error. CDR3 nucleotides: TGTGCCAGCAGCTTCCGAGGACTAGCGTCCTTC. This sequence encodes CASSFRGLASF. The chain is built from TRBV7-2 and TRBJ2-7; 9 bases align to TRBD2. From germline, CDR1 is SGHTA and CDR2 FQGNSA. The CDR3 consists of 11 residues.

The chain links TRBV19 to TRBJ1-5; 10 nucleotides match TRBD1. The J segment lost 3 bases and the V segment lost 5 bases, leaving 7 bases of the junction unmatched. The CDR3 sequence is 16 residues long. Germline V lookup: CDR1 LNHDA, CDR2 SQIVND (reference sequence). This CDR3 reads CASSEDRGEINQPQHF. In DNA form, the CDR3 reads TGTGCCAGTAGTGAGGACAGGGGGGAAATCAATCAGCCCCAGCATTTT.

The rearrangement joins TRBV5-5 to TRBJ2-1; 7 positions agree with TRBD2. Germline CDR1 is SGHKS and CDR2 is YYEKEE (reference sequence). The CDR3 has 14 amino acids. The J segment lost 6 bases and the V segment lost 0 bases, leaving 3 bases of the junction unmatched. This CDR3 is CASSLAWGGNEQFF. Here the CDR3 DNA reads TGTGCCAGCAGCTTGGCTTGGGGGGGCAATGAGCAGTTCTTC.

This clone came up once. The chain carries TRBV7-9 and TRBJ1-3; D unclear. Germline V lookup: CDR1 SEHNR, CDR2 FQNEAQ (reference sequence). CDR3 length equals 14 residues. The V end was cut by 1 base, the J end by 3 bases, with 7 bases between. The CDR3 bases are TGTGCCAGCAGCTTAGTTGTACTTGGAAACACCATATATTTT. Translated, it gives CASSLVVLGNTIYF.

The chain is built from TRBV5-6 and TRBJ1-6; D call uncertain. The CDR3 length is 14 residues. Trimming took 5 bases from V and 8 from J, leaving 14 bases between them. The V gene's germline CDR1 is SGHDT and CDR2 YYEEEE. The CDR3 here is CASSELGRDSPLHF. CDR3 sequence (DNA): TGTGCCAGCAGTGAGCTGGGGAGGGATTCACCCCTCCACTTT.

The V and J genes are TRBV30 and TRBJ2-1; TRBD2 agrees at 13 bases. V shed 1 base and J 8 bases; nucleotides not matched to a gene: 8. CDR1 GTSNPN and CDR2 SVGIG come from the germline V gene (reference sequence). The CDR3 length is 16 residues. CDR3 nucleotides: TGTGCCTGGAGTGCCCAAACTAGCGGGAGGGTTTATGAGCAGTTCTTC. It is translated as CAWSAQTSGRVYEQFF.

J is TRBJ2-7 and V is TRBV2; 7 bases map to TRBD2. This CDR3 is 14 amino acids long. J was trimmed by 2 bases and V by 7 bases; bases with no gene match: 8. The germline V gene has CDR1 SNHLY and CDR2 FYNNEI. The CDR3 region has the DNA TGTGCCAGCACCAGAGCGGGGAGCACCTACGAGCAGTACTTC. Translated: CASTRAGSTYEQYF.